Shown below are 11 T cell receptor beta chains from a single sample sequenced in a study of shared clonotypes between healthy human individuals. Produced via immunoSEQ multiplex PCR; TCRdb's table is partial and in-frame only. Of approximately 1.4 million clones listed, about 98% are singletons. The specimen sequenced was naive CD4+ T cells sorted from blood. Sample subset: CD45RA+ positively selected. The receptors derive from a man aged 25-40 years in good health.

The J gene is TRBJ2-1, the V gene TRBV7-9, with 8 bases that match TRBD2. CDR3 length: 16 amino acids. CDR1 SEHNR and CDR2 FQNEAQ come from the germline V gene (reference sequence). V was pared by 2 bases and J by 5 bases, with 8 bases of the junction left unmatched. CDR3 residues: CASSLRGGAGDNEQFF. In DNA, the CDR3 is TGTGCCAGCAGCTTAAGGGGTGGAGCGGGGGACAATGAGCAGTTCTTC.

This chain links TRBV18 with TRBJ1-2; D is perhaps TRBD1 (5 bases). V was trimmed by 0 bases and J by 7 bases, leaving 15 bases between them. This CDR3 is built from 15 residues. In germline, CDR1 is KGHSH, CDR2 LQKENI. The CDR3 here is CASSPPITTGGGYTF. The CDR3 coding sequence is TGTGCCAGCTCACCACCGATCACGACGGGGGGTGGCTACACCTTC.

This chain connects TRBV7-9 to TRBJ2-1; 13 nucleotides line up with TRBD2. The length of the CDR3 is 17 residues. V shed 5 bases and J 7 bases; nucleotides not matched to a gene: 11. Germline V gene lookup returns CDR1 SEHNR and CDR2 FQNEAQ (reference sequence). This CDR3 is CASSPRAGTSGMNEQFF. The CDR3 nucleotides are TGTGCCAGCAGCCCCCGAGCAGGGACTAGCGGGATGAATGAGCAGTTCTTC.

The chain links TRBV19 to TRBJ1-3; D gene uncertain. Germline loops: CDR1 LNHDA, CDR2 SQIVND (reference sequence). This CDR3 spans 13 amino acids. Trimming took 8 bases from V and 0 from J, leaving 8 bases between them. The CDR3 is CASLTNSGNTIYF. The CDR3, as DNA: TGTGCCAGTCTGACCAACTCTGGAAACACCATATATTTT.

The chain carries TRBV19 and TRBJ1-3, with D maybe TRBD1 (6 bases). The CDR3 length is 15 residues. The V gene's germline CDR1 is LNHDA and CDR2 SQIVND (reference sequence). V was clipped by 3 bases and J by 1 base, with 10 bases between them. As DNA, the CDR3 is TGTGCCAGTAGTATGAGGACAGTGTCTGGAAACACCATATATTTT. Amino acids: CASSMRTVSGNTIYF.

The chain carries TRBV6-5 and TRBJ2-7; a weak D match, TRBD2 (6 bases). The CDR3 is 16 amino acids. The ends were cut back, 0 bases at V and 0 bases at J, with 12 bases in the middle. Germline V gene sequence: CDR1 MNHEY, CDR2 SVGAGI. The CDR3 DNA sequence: TGTGCCAGCAGTTACTCCGGGCGGGATCACTCCTACGAGCAGTACTTC. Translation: CASSYSGRDHSYEQYF.

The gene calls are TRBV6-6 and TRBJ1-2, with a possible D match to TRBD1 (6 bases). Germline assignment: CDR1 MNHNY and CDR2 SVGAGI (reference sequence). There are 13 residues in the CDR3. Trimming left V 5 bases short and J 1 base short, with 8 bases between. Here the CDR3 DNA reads TGTGCCAGCAGTCCAGGGGTTAACTATGGCTACACCTTC. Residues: CASSPGVNYGYTF.

In DNA form, the CDR3 reads TGTGCCAGCAGCTTAGCAGTCGGGGCGCTAGCGGGAGTTTCGTACGAGCAGTACTTC. This sequence encodes CASSLAVGALAGVSYEQYF. The rearrangement uses TRBV7-8 and TRBJ2-7; 10 bases are shared with TRBD2. Germline V gene sequence: CDR1 SGHVS, CDR2 FQNEAQ. V gave up 0 bases and J gave up 4 bases; unmatched junction bases: 15. CDR3 length: 19 residues.

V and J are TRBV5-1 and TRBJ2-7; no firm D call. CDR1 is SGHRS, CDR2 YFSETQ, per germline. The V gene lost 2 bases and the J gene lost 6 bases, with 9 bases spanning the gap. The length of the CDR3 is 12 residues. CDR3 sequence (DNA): TGCGCCAGCAGCTTATTAGGAATCGAGCAGTACTTC. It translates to CASSLLGIEQYF. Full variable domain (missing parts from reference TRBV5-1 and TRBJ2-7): KAGVTQTPRYLIKTRGQQVTLSCSPISGHRSVSWYQQTPGQGLQFLFEYFSETQRNKGNFPGRFSGRQFSNSRSEMNVSTLELGDSALYLCASSLLGIEQYFGPGTRLTVT.

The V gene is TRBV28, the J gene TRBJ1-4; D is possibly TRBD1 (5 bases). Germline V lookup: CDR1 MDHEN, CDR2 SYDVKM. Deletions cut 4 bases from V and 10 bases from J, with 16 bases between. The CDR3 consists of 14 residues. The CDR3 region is CASSWGRKSGKLFF. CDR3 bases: TGTGCCAGCAGTTGGGGCAGGAAATCTGGAAAACTGTTTTTT.

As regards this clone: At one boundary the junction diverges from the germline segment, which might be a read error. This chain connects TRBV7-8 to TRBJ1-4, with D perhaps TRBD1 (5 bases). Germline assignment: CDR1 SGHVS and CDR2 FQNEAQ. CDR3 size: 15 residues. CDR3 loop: CASSLGGVVGEKLFF. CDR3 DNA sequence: TGTGCCAGCAGTTTAGGAGGGGTCGTAGGGGAAAAACTGTTTTTT.